This TCR beta chain was observed in a study of technical replicates of blood from a handful of donors. Germline V lookup: CDR1 SNHLY, CDR2 FYNNEI. The CDR3 is 14 residues long. V was clipped by 6 bases and J by 7 bases, with 15 bases between them. The method was immunoSEQ multiplex PCR; TCRdb's version includes in-frame clones alone and lacks a portion of them. The sample carries roughly 60,000 clones, 80% to 90% recorded once. The TCR originated in a human donor in good health. Some clones in this sample may be carry-over from other donors' samples. What was sequenced was PBMCs. The rearrangement uses TRBV2 and TRBJ1-4; the D gene is possibly TRBD1 (5 bases). In nucleotides, the CDR3 is TGTGCCAGCAGGGCGCGGTTCGGGGGTGAAAAACTGTTTTTT. Its protein product is CASRARFGGEKLFF.